This T cell receptor (beta chain) was captured by sequencing in a study of cytomegalovirus exposure and HLA in healthy donors. General study findings and limits: Among TCR beta chains, those listed as cytomegalovirus-associated numbered some 170.

This clone was seen a single time. Its specificity is not known. The CDR3 sequence is 15 residues long. Per germline, CDR1 MNHEY and CDR2 SMNVEV (reference sequence). V gave up 8 bases and J gave up 3 bases; unmatched junction bases: 12. In the PCR, 60 Vbeta and 13 Jbeta primers were used. Repertoires were generated with immunoSEQ multiplex PCR, while TCRdb's copy carries only in-frame clones and drops some. There are some 150,000 clones in the sample; about 60% occur only once, and about 7.1% lies in the top ten. This TCR came from a woman in her fifties or sixties in good health and CMV-seropositive. The chain combines TRBV27 with TRBJ2-7; 8 bases map to TRBD2. The sequencing input was PBMCs. The chain's CDR3 is CASSSRGLGDYEQYF. The CDR3 DNA reads TGTGCCAGCTCAAGTCGGGGACTAGGGGACTACGAGCAGTACTTC.